This T cell receptor (beta chain) derives from a study of T cells in Graves' hyperthyroidism and ophthalmopathy (dated by TCRdb to about 2019). Concerning the study at large: Peripheral blood was sampled at the time of initial diagnosis, prior to any treatment. A discovery cohort of approximately 97 patients, fewer than 50 with Graves' ophthalmopathy and approximately 55 with stable Graves' hyperthyroidism, was used to find distinguishing TCR V-J signatures. Prospective prediction of ophthalmopathy was tested in an independent validation cohort of approximately 18 hyperthyroidism patients and some 17 patients who later progressed to ophthalmopathy. The 100 discovery patients were divided at random into training and test sets in a 7:3 ratio. In addition, the study compared T-cell repertoires in thyroid tissue and in blood from about 6 Graves' hyperthyroidism patients. Following sampling, methimazole starting at 30 mg daily was given to hyperthyroidism patients, and high-dose intravenous methylprednisolone was given to ophthalmopathy patients. The paper describes TCR Vbeta CDR3 sequencing of around 130 peripheral blood samples, made up of under 50 ophthalmopathy patients, roughly 72 hyperthyroidism patients and 17 progressor patients.

Study-wide findings and limitations: A 13 V-J signature model separated ophthalmopathy from stable hyperthyroidism, with nearly 90% sensitivity and around 84% specificity in cross-validation and 80%/75% in testing. During validation, the model predicted progression to ophthalmopathy a median of roughly six months ahead of onset, with around 71% sensitivity and roughly 72% specificity. Most expanded thyroid clonotypes (frequency above 0.001) were also detected in blood, a finding suggesting that blood repertoires may reflect thyroid immune responses. No statistical method was used to set the sample size in advance, and investigators knew the group allocation.

The TCR beta CDR3 regions were amplified from RNA transcripts. For the first round of RT-PCR on the TCR CDR3, the HTBI primer set was used together with the Qiagen OneStep RT-PCR kit. Libraries were constructed in a second round of multiplex PCR, after which size selection and purification were performed. Sequencing of the libraries was done on an Illumina HiSeq2000 using paired-end 100 bp reads. Per the source publication's procedure: SOAPnuke was used to process the raw data, removing reads that contained adapters or uncalled bases, had a mean Phred below 15, or lacked an exact match to the constant primer or identifier. COPE v1.2.5 was used to merge the high-quality paired reads, and each unique nucleotide sequence was defined as a clonotype. Clonotypes were aligned to IMGT TRBV, TRBD and TRBJ reference segments using MiTCR v1.1. The analysis included only V-J combinations with a frequency above 0.0001, which together covered roughly 99% of the repertoires. A TCS score was defined as the ratio between F50 (clonal expansion) and ExV (chaos), using BLOSUM62-based TCRdist between CDR3 peptides within each V-J. Welch's t-statistics and random forest reduced around 550 V-J features to about 13, which were used in a naive Bayes classifier (R e1071). TCRdb handled the public reads itself, with Q25 trimming in fastp and clone calling in MiXCR, and kept productive beta chains. Rows with a matching CDR3 protein are joined into one entry that keeps the most common DNA and genes. V and J calls and clone size were set by TCRdb, not the authors. In all, the sample holds 410,000 or so distinct CDR3 sequences, and about 15% of those were seen once. The top ten clones comprise under 15% of the sample.

Notes on this clonotype: This receptor's antigen is unknown. No base quality information exists; no much larger clone differs at one position.

Ophthalmopathy patients had moderately to severely active disease, with a Clinical Activity Score of 3 or more, a NOSPECS grade of 4 or more, and a disease duration of less than 3 months. Patients with uncontrolled infections, other autoimmune diseases, pregnancy or lactation were excluded. Clinical symptoms, serum thyroxine and TRAb, thyroid ultrasound, and orbital computed tomography formed the basis for the diagnoses. PBMCs were isolated from about 10 ml of fresh peripheral blood by Ficoll-Paque density gradient centrifugation. Trizol reagent was used to extract total RNA, and RNA quality was then checked on an Agilent 2100 Bioanalyzer. The germline V gene encodes CDR1 MNHEY and CDR2 SMNVEV (reference sequence). The CDR3 numbers 16 residues from cysteine through phenylalanine. Only CDR3 DNA is held: 48 bases, read in frame from base 1. At the junction V is shortened by 8 bases and J by 2 bases; bases outside the gene matches: 12.

The clonotype comes from a man younger than 35 with Graves' ophthalmopathy. The chain links TRBV27 with TRBJ2-5, with 9 bases matching TRBD2. Input material: blood. The CDR3 here reads CASAVLKAGGQETQYF. The DNA reads as follows: TGTGCCAGCGCCGTCCTCAAGGCGGGGGGGCAAGAGACCCAGTACTTC.